This T cell receptor (beta chain) was recorded in a study of blood T cell repertoires in COVID-19. Per the authors' pipeline: Reference gene primers were amplified, and this amplification served to estimate nucleated cell counts. Profiled with immunoSEQ multiplex PCR; TCRdb holds only in-frame clones, not every one. The V and J calls and the clone size are those of that table, but D and trimming were determined from the DNA. The sample contains about 280,000 clones, 85% of which appear only once. V dropped 4 bases and J dropped 3; count of bases not matched to a gene: 4. Germline V gene lookup returns CDR1 SGHRS and CDR2 YFSETQ. CDR3 length equals 15 residues.

V gene TRBV5-1 combines with J gene TRBJ2-1, with TRBD2 identical over 10 bases. The sample comprised peripheral blood. The sequence was obtained from a human donor in a cohort sampled during active COVID-19. The CDR3 sequence is CASSTSGELYNEQFF. The DNA for the CDR3 is TGCGCCAGCAGCACTAGCGGGGAACTCTACAATGAGCAGTTCTTC.